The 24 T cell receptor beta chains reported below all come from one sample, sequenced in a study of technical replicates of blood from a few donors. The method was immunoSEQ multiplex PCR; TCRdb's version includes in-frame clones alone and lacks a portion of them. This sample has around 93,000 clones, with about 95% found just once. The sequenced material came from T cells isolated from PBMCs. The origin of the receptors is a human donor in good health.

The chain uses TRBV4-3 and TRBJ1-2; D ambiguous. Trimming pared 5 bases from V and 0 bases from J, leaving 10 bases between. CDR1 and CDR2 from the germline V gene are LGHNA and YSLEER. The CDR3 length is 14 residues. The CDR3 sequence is CASSVGVTNYGYTF. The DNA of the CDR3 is TGCGCCAGCAGCGTCGGGGTAACTAACTATGGCTACACCTTC.

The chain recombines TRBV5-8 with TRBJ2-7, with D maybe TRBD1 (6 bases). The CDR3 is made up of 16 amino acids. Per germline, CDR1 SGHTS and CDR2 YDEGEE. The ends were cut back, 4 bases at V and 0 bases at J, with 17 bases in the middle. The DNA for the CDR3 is TGTGCCAGCAGCCCTGGACAGAGCTTTCCCTCCTACGAGCAGTACTTC. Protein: CASSPGQSFPSYEQYF.

The chain's CDR3 is CASSYMTGNSNQPQHF. For the CDR3, the DNA is TGTGCCAGCAGCTACATGACGGGAAATAGCAATCAGCCCCAGCATTTT. The chain uses TRBV5-6 and TRBJ1-5; D call uncertain. Trimming left V 3 bases short and J 0 bases short, with 13 bases between. Per the germline V gene, CDR1 is SGHDT and CDR2 is YYEEEE. This CDR3 region has 16 residues.

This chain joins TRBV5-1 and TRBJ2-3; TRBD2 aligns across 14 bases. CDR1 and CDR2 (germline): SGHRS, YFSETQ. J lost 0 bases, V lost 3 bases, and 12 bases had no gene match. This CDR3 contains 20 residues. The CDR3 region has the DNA TGCGCCAGCAGCTCAACTAGACTAGCGGGAGGGCCTTCGAGCACAGATACGCAGTATTTT. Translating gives CASSSTRLAGGPSSTDTQYF. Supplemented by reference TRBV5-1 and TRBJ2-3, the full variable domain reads KAGVTQTPRYLIKTRGQQVTLSCSPISGHRSVSWYQQTPGQGLQFLFEYFSETQRNKGNFPGRFSGRQFSNSRSEMNVSTLELGDSALYLCASSSTRLAGGPSSTDTQYFGPGTRLTVL.

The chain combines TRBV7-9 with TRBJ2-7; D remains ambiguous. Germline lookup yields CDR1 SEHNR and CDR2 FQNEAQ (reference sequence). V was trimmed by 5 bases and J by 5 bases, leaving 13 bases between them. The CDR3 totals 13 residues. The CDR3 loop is CASSEADTDEQYF. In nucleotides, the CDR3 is TGTGCCAGCAGCGAAGCAGACACTGACGAGCAGTACTTC.

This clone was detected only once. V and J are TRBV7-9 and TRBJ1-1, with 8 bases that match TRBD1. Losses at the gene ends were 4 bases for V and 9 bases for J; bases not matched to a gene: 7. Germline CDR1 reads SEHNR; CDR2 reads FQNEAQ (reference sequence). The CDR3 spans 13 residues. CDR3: CASSYSDRAKAFF. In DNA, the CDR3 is TGTGCCAGCAGCTATTCGGACAGGGCTAAAGCTTTCTTT.

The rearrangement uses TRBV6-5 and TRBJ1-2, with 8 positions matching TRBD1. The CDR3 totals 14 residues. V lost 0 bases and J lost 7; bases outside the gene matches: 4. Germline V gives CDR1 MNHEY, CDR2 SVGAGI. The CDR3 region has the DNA TGTGCCAGCAGTTACTCGACAGGGGCCTTTGGCTACACCTTC. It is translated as CASSYSTGAFGYTF.

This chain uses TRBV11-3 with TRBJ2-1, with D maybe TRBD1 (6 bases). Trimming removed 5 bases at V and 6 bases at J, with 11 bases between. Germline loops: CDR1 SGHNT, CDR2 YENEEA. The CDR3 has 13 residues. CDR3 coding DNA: TGTGCCAGCAGCCAACAGGGAGTCAATGAGCAGTTCTTC. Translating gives CASSQQGVNEQFF.

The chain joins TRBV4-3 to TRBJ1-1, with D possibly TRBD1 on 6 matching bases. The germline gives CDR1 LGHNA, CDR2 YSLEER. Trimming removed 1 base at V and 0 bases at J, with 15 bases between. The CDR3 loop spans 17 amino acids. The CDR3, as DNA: TGCGCCAGCAGCCAAGGCCTAGGACAGAATATGAACACTGAAGCTTTCTTT. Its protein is CASSQGLGQNMNTEAFF.

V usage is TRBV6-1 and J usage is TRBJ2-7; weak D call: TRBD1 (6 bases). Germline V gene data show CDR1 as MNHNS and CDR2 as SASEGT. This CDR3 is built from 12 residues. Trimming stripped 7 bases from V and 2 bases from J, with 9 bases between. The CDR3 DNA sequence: TGTGCCAGCAAAGGACAGCCCTACGAGCAGTACTTC. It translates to CASKGQPYEQYF.

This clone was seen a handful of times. The CDR3 loop reads CASSLGPGTGYGTEAFF. The DNA for the CDR3 is TGTGCCAGCAGCCTGGGTCCCGGGACAGGGTACGGCACTGAAGCTTTCTTT. The rearrangement uses TRBV11-3 and TRBJ1-1, with 9 bases aligning to TRBD1. V lost 5 bases to trimming and J lost 4 bases; unmatched junction nucleotides: 14. This CDR3 comprises 17 residues. Germline-derived CDR1 and CDR2 are SGHNT and YENEEA.

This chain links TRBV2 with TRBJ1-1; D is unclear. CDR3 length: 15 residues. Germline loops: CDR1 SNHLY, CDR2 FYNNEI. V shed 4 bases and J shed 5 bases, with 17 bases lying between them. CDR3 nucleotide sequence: TGTGCCAGCAGTGTCCCCCGGGGAGGGAAGACTGAAGCTTTCTTT. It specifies CASSVPRGGKTEAFF.

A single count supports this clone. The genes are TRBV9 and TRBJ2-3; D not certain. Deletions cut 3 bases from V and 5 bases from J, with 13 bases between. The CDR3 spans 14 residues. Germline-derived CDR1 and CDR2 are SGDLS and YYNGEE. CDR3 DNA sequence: TGTGCCAGCAGCGCTGCGGTGACTGGAGATACGCAGTATTTT. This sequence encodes CASSAAVTGDTQYF.

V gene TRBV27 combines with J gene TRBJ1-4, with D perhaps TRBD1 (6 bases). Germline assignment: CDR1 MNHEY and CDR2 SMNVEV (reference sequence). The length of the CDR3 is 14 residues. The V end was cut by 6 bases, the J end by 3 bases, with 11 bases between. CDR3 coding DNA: TGTGCCAGCAGGGCAGGGGTTGCTAATGAAAAACTGTTTTTT. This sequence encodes CASRAGVANEKLFF.

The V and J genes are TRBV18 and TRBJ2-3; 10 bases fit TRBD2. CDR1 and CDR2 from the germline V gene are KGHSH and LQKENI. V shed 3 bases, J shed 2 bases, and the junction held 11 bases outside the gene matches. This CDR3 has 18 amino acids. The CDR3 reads CASSPPAGGPGDTDTQYF. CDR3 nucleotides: TGTGCCAGCTCACCTCCAGCGGGAGGGCCGGGCGACACAGATACGCAGTATTTT.

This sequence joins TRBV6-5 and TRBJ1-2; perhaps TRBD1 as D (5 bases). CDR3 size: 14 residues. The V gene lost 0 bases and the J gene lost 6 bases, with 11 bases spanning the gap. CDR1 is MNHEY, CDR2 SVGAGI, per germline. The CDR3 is CASSYSGGVNGYTF. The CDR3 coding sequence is TGTGCCAGCAGTTACTCCGGGGGTGTGAATGGCTACACCTTC.

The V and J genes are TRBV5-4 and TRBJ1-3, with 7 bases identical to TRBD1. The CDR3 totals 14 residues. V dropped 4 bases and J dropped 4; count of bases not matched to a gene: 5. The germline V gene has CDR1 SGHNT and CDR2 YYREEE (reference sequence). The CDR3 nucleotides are TGTGCCAGCAGCGTGACAGGGTCCGGAAACACCATATATTTT. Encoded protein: CASSVTGSGNTIYF.

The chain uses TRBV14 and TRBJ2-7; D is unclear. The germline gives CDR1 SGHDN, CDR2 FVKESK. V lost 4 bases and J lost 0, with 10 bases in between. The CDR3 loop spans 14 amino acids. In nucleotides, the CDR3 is TGTGCCAGCAGCCGTACGACTGGCTCCTACGAGCAGTACTTC. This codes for CASSRTTGSYEQYF.

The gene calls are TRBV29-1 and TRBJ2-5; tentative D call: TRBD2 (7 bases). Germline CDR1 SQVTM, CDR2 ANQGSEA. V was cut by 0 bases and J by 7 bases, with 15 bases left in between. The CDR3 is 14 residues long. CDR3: CSVEDVRGAGTQYF. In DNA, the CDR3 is TGCAGCGTTGAAGATGTTCGGGGGGCTGGGACCCAGTACTTC.

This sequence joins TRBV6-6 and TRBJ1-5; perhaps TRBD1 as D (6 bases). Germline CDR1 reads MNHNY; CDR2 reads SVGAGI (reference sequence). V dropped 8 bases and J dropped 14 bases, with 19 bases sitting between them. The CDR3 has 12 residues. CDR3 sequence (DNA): TGTGCCAGCCTCTCCAATAGGGACATAAAGCATTTT. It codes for CASLSNRDIKHF.

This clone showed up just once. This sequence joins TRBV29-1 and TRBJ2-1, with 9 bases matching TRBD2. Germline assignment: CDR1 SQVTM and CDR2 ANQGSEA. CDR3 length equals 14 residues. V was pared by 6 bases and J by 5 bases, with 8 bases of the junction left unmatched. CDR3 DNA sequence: TGCAGCGTGGAACCTAGCGGGGCACACAATGAGCAGTTCTTC. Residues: CSVEPSGAHNEQFF.

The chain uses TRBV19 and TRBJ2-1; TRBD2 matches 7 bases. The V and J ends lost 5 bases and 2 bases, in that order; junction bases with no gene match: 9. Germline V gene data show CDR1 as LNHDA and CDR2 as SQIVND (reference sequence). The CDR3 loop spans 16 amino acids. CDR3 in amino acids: CASSLQSGTTYNEQFF. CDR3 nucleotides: TGTGCCAGTAGTCTCCAGTCCGGGACTACCTACAATGAGCAGTTCTTC. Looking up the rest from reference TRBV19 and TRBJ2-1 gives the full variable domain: DGGITQSPKYLFRKEGQNVTLSCEQNLNHDAMYWYRQDPGQGLRLIYYSQIVNDFQKGDIAEGYSVSREKKESFPLTVTSAQKNPTAFYLCASSLQSGTTYNEQFFGPGTRLTVL.

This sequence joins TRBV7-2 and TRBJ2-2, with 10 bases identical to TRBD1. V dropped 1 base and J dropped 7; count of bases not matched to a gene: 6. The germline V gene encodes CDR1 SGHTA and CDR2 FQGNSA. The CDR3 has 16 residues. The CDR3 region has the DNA TGTGCCAGCAGCTTAGGCGACAGGGGGCTTTTCGGGGAGCTGTTTTTT. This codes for CASSLGDRGLFGELFF.

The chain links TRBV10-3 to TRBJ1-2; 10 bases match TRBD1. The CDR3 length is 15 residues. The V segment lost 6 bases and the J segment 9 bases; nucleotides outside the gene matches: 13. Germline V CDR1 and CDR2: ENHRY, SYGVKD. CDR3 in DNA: TGTGCCATCAGAGAGACACGGGACAGGGGAGCTAGCTACACCTTC. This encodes CAIRETRDRGASYTF.